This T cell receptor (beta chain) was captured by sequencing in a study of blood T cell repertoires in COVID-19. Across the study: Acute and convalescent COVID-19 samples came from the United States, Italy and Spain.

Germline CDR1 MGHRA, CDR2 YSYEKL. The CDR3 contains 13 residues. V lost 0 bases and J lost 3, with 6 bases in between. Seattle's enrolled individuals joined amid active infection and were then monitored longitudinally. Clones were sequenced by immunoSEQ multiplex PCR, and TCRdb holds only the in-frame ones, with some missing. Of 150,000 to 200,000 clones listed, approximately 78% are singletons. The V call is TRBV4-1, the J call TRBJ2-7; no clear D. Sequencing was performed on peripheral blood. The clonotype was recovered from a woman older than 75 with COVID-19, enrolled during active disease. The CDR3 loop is CASSQENGYEQYF. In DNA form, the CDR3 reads TGCGCCAGCAGCCAAGAAAACGGCTACGAGCAGTACTTC.